A single sample gave rise to the 13 T cell receptor beta chains below, sequenced in a study of cytomegalovirus exposure and HLA in healthy donors. A multiplex PCR was run with 60 Vbeta primers and 13 Jbeta primers. This table comes from immunoSEQ multiplex PCR, and its TCRdb copy is limited to in-frame clones, with some not included. Of 110,000 or so clones in the sample, 60% to 80% were seen once. Specimen: PBMCs. The receptors derive from a woman younger than 45 in good health and CMV-seropositive.

This clone was recorded only once. The J gene is TRBJ2-7, the V gene TRBV28, with 10 bases identical to TRBD1. The germline V gene encodes CDR1 MDHEN and CDR2 SYDVKM. The junction had 4 bases not matched to a gene; V was cut back by 3 bases and J by 2 bases. The CDR3 has 15 amino acids. For the CDR3, the DNA is TGTGCCAGCAGTTTCAATGGACAGGGGGCCTACGAGCAGTACTTC. Translating gives CASSFNGQGAYEQYF.

This chain links TRBV5-4 with TRBJ1-1; 8 bases are shared with TRBD1. In germline, CDR1 is SGHNT, CDR2 YYREEE (reference sequence). CDR3 size: 18 residues. V gave up 2 bases and J gave up 3 bases; unmatched junction bases: 15. The CDR3 is CASSFGDHRGTLDTEAFF. The CDR3 coding sequence is TGTGCCAGCAGCTTCGGAGACCACAGGGGGACCCTGGACACTGAAGCTTTCTTT.

This clone was detected only a few times. The chain is built from TRBV9 and TRBJ2-7; 13 bases line up with TRBD2. The junction had 8 bases not matched to a gene; V was cut back by 4 bases and J by 7 bases. The CDR3 contains 15 residues. Germline CDR1 and CDR2: SGDLS and YYNGEE. The CDR3, as DNA: TGTGCCAGCAGCCCGGGGACTAGCGGGGTGGGGGAGCAGTACTTC. Amino acids: CASSPGTSGVGEQYF.

The chain recombines TRBV27 with TRBJ1-1; 9 nucleotides line up with TRBD1. Germline V gene lookup returns CDR1 MNHEY and CDR2 SMNVEV (reference sequence). The CDR3 contains 16 residues. The J segment lost 0 bases and the V segment lost 3 bases, leaving 5 bases of the junction unmatched. This CDR3 is CASSFGTGLLNTEAFF. The CDR3 bases are TGTGCCAGCAGTTTCGGGACAGGGTTGCTGAACACTGAAGCTTTCTTT.

V usage is TRBV21-1 and J usage is TRBJ1-6; the D call TRBD1 from the table was never checked on the DNA. TRBV21-1 corresponds to a pseudogene. This CDR3 has 16 amino acids. The CDR3 DNA sequence: TGTGCCAGCAGCCCACAGGGGGAGAACTATAATTCACCCCTCCACTTT. This codes for CASSPQGENYNSPLHF.

The chain is built from TRBV6-5 and TRBJ1-1; 7 nucleotides agree with TRBD1. Germline loops: CDR1 MNHEY, CDR2 SVGAGI. CDR3 length equals 13 residues. Here the CDR3 DNA reads TGTGCTGCGGTTGAGGGGGCGAACACTGAAGCTTTCTTT. This encodes CAAVEGANTEAFF.

The V gene is TRBV27, the J gene TRBJ1-4, with TRBD1 matching 8 bases. The CDR3 is 15 residues long. Germline CDR1 MNHEY, CDR2 SMNVEV (reference sequence). The V and J ends lost 4 bases and 8 bases, in that order; junction bases with no gene match: 9. The CDR3 is CASSSPTGVGEKLFF. The DNA of the CDR3 is TGTGCCAGCAGTTCCCCGACAGGGGTGGGGGAAAAACTGTTTTTT.

CDR3 sequence reads: CASSQVPNLAQNTEAFF. CDR3 bases: TGCGCCAGCAGCCAAGTACCGAACCTAGCACAAAACACTGAAGCTTTCTTT. The J gene is TRBJ1-1, the V gene TRBV4-1; D uncertain. CDR1 is MGHRA and CDR2 is YSYEKL in the germline V gene. The CDR3 consists of 17 residues. V lost 1 base and J lost 2, with 17 bases in between.

J is TRBJ1-3 and V is TRBV30; D remains unclear. The germline V gene has CDR1 GTSNPN and CDR2 SVGIG (reference sequence). The CDR3 runs 12 residues. V was clipped by 0 bases and J by 3 bases, with 3 bases between them. The CDR3 DNA is TGTGCCTGGAGTGTCGTTGGAAACACCATATATTTT. It yields the protein CAWSVVGNTIYF.

This rearrangement joins TRBV6-5 to TRBJ2-5; tentative D call: TRBD2 (7 bases). V was clipped by 1 base and J by 4 bases, with 16 bases between them. This CDR3 has 16 amino acids. Germline V gene sequence: CDR1 MNHEY, CDR2 SVGAGI. The CDR3 here is CASSYLVVGGGETQYF. CDR3 nucleotide sequence: TGTGCCAGCAGTTACTTAGTCGTGGGAGGGGGAGAGACCCAGTACTTC.

This chain uses TRBV19 with TRBJ2-5; 7 nucleotides align to TRBD2. The J call may be faulty, since TRBJ2-7 better matches the DNA end. The CDR3 covers 15 residues. Germline values: CDR1 LNHDA, CDR2 SQIVND (reference sequence). CDR3 sequence: CASSMSASGAYEQYF. The CDR3 DNA follows: TGTGCCAGTTCTATGTCAGCCAGCGGGGCCTACGAGCAGTACTTC.

The gene calls are TRBV7-2 and TRBJ2-3; D gene unclear. The V gene lost 5 bases and the J gene lost 6 bases, with 9 bases spanning the gap. CDR1 is SGHTA, CDR2 FQGNSA, per germline. This CDR3 has 12 residues. The DNA for the CDR3 is TGTGCCAGCAGCCCCTTCCAGGATACGCAGTATTTT. Amino acids: CASSPFQDTQYF.

The chain links TRBV7-2 to TRBJ1-1, with D maybe TRBD1 (5 bases). V was pared by 5 bases and J by 0 bases, with 13 bases between. Germline-derived CDR1 and CDR2 are SGHTA and FQGNSA. The CDR3 has 15 amino acids. CDR3 residues: CASSPGGALNTEAFF. In DNA form, the CDR3 reads TGTGCCAGCAGCCCAGGTGGGGCCTTGAACACTGAAGCTTTCTTT. The variable domain in full, with the rest retrieved from reference TRBV7-2 and TRBJ1-1, is GAGVSQSPSNKVTEKGKDVELRCDPISGHTALYWYRQSLGQGLEFLIYFQGNSAPDKSGLPSDRFSAERTGGSVSTLTIQRTQQEDSAVYLCASSPGGALNTEAFFGQGTRLTVV.